The clone carrying this T cell receptor beta chain was counted a few times. What it recognizes is unknown. The data stem from a study of T cell responses to AZD1222 COVID-19 vaccine. Notes on the study in general: Reportedly, close to half of spike-specific TCRs are directed against unmutated variant regions. The study found Spike-specific TCR breadth and depth rose after two AZD1222 doses. In a largely white British group with more females than males, clonal diversity was possibly underestimated. Seropositivity was recorded at baseline in only 6 or 7 AZD1222 recipients.

This table comes from immunoSEQ multiplex PCR, and its TCRdb copy is limited to in-frame clones, with some not included. The sample shows tens of thousands of clones, around 90% of them seen only once. The junction had 5 bases not matched to a gene; V was cut back by 7 bases and J by 2 bases. The CDR3 consists of 14 residues. CDR1 is LNHDA and CDR2 is SQIVND in the germline V gene (reference sequence). The sequence was collected from an adult in good health. The chain combines TRBV19 with TRBJ2-1; 7 nucleotides align to TRBD2. Here the sequenced sample was peripheral blood, taken on day 0 of AZD1222 vaccination. DNA for the CDR3: TGTGCCAGTAAGCTAAGCGGGACCTACAATGAGCAGTTCTTC. This codes for CASKLSGTYNEQFF. The whole variable domain, filled in from reference TRBV19 and TRBJ2-1, reads DGGITQSPKYLFRKEGQNVTLSCEQNLNHDAMYWYRQDPGQGLRLIYYSQIVNDFQKGDIAEGYSVSREKKESFPLTVTSAQKNPTAFYLCASKLSGTYNEQFFGPGTRLTVL.